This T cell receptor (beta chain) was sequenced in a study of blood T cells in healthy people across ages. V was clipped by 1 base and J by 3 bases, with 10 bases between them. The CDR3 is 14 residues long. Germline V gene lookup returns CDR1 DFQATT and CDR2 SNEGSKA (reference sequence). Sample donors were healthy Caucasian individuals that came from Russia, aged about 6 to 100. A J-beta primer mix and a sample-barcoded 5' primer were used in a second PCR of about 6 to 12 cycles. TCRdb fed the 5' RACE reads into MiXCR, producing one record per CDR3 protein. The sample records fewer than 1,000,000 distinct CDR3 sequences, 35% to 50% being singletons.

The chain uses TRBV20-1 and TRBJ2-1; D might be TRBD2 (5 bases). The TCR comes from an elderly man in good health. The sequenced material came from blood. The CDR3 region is CSARGRALYNEQFF. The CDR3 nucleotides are TGCAGTGCTAGAGGGCGGGCGCTCTACAATGAGCAGTTCTTC.